This T cell receptor delta chain appears in the sequencing data of a study of γδ T cells in repeated Plasmodium falciparum infection. Flow sorting of PBMC yielded separate Vgamma9/Vdelta2+ and Vdelta2-negative gammadelta T cell populations for bulk repertoire analysis. This clone was recorded many times. TCRdb reprocessed the multiplex PCR reads through CATT. The data contain some 51,000 delta-chain clones, roughly 1.9% of them seen just once; the ten biggest clones take up around 25%. V shed 0 bases and J 5 bases; nucleotides not matched to a gene: 8. Germline CDR1 reads NSMFDY; CDR2 reads ISSIKDK. The CDR3 extends over 18 amino acids.

The TCR comes from a pool of human donors (malaria-infected and uninfected, not separated). Sequencing was performed on gamma-delta T cells from blood. V usage is TRAV29/DV5 and J usage is TRDJ3, with 10 bases lining up with TRDD3. Here the CDR3 DNA reads TGTGCAGCAAGCGGTCCGGGGGGATACGCCCGGGACACCCGACAGATGTTTTTC. Protein product: CAASGPGGYARDTRQMFF.